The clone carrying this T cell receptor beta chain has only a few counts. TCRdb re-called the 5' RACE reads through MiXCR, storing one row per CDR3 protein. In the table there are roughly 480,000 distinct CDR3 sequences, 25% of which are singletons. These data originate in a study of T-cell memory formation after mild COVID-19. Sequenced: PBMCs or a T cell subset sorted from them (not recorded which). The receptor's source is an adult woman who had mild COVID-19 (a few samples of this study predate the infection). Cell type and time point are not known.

CDR3 protein: CASSPTGTQQPQHF. The CDR3 coding sequence is TGTGCCAGCAGCCCGACAGGAACCCAACAGCCCCAGCATTTT. The chain carries TRBV9 and TRBJ1-5; possible D gene TRBD1, 6 bases. V lost 4 bases to trimming and J lost 7 bases, with 15 bases between them. The CDR3 is made up of 14 amino acids. CDR1 is SGDLS, CDR2 YYNGEE, per germline.